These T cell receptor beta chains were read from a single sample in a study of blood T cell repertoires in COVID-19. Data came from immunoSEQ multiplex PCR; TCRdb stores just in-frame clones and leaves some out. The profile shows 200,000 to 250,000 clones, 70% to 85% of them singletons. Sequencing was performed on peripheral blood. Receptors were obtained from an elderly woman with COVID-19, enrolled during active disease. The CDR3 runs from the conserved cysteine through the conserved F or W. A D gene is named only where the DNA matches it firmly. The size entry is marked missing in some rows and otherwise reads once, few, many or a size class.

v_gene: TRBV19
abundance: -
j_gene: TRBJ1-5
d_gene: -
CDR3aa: CASSMGAGVGGNQPQHF
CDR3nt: TGTGCCAGTAGTATGGGGGCGGGGGTAGGCGGCAATCAGCCCCAGCATTTT

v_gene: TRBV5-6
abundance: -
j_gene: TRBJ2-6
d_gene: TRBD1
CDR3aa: CASSSQGLRIGGANVLTF
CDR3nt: TGTGCCAGCAGCTCACAGGGGCTCCGAATCGGTGGGGCCAACGTCCTGACTTTC

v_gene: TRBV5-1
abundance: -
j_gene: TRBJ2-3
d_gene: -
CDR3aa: CASSVDGLRTDTQYF
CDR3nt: TGCGCCAGCAGCGTGGACGGACTCCGCACAGATACGCAGTATTTT

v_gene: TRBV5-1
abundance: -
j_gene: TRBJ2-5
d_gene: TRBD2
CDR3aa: CASSLIASGGETQYF
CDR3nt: TGCGCCAGCAGCTTGATTGCTAGCGGGGGTGAGACCCAGTACTTC

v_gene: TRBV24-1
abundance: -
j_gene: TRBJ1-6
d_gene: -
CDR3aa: CATAEYYNSPLHF
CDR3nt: TGTGCCACCGCGGAGTACTATAATTCACCCCTCCACTTT

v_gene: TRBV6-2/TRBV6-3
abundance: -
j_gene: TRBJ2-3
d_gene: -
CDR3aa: CASSYWRGSTDTQYF
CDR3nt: TGTGCCAGCAGTTATTGGCGCGGGAGCACAGATACGCAGTATTTT

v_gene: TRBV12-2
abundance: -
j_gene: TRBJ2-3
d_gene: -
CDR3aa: CASRLGAPQVSTQYF
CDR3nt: TGTGCAAGTCGCTTAGGGGCCCCGCAGGTAAGTACGCAGTATTTT

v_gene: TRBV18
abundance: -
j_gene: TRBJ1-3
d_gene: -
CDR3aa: CASSPESSSGNTIYF
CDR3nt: TGTGCCAGCTCACCAGAGTCTTCCTCTGGAAACACCATATATTTT

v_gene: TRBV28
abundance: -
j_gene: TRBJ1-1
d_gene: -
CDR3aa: CASSPQGNTEAFF
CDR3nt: TGTGCCAGCAGTCCTCAGGGGAACACTGAAGCTTTCTTT

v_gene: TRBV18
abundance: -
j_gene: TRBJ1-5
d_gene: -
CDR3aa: CASSKRGGFDQPQHF
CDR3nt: TGTGCCAGCTCCAAACGTGGAGGCTTCGATCAGCCCCAGCATTTT

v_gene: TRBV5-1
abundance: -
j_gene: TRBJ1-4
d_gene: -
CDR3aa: CASSPRAQEANEKLFF
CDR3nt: TGCGCCAGCAGCCCTCGGGCCCAGGAGGCTAATGAAAAACTGTTTTTT

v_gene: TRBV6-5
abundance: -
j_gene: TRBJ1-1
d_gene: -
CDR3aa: CASSYLRGTEAFF
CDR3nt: TGTGCCAGCAGTTACTTGAGGGGGACTGAAGCTTTCTTT

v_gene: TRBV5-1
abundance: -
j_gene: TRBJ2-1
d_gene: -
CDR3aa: CASSLESLNEQFF
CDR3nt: TGCGCCAGCAGCTTGGAAAGCCTCAATGAGCAGTTCTTC

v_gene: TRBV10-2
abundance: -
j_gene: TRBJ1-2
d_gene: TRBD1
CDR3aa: CASMVPGQGADGYTF
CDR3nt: TGCGCCAGCATGGTACCGGGACAGGGGGCGGATGGCTACACCTTC

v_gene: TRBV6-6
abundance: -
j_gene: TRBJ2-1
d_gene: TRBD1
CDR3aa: CASSYQGRRGNEQFF
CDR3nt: TGTGCCAGCAGTTACCAGGGGCGCAGGGGGAATGAGCAGTTCTTC

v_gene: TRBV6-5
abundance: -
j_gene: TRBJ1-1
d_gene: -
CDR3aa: CASSYRGGTEAFF
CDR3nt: TGTGCCAGCAGTTACAGGGGTGGCACTGAAGCTTTCTTT

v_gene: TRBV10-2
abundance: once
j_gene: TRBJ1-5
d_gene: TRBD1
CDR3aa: CASGRTGDSNQPQHF
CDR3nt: TGCGCCAGCGGAAGGACAGGGGATAGCAATCAGCCCCAGCATTTT

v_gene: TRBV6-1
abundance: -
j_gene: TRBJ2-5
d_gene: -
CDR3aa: CASSQARTQYF
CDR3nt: TGTGCCAGCAGTCAAGCTAGGACCCAGTACTTC

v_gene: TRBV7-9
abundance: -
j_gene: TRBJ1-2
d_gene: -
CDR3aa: CASSLVRYRSYGYTF
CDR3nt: TGTGCCAGCAGCTTAGTGAGGTATCGGAGCTATGGCTACACCTTC

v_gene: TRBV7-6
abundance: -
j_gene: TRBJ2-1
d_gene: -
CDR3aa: CASSNRDIAEQFF
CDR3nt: TGTGCCAGCAGCAACCGGGACATAGCTGAGCAGTTCTTC

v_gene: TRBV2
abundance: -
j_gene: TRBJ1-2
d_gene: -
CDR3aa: CASSENAGARW
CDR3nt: TGTGCCAGCAGTGAAAACGCAGGGGCCCGTTGG

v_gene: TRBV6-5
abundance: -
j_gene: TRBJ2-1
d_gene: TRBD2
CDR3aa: CASSFGLAGGNEQFF
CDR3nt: TGTGCCAGCAGTTTCGGACTAGCGGGGGGGAATGAGCAGTTCTTC

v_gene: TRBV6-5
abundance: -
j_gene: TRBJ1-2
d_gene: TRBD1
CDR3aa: CASSYVRQGFSGYTF
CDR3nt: TGTGCCAGCAGTTACGTCCGACAGGGATTTTCTGGCTACACCTTC

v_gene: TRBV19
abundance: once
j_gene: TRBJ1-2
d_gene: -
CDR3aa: CASTPLGQGQRYGYTF
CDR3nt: TGTGCCAGTACCCCCCTGGGGCAGGGGCAACGGTATGGCTACACCTTC

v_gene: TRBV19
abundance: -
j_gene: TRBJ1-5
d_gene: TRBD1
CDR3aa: CASRPDRVPQPQHF
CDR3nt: TGTGCCAGTAGGCCCGACAGGGTACCTCAGCCCCAGCATTTT

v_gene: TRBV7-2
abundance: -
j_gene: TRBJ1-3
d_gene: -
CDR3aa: CASSLGGGSGNTIYF
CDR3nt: TGTGCCAGCAGCTTAGGGGGGGGCTCTGGAAACACCATATATTTT

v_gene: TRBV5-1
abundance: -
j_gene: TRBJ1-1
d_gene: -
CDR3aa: CASSFRLNTEAFF
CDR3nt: TGCGCCAGCAGCTTTAGATTGAACACTGAAGCTTTCTTT

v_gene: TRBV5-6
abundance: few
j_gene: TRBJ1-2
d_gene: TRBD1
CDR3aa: CASSPQGAHDGYTF
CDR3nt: TGTGCCAGCAGCCCCCAGGGGGCCCACGATGGCTACACCTTC

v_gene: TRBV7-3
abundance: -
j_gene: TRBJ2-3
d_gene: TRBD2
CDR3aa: CASSETSGGGLDTQYF
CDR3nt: TGTGCCAGCAGCGAAACTAGCGGGGGTGGTTTAGATACGCAGTATTTT

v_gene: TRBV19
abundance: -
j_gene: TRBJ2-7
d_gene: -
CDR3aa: CASSITRGSYEQYF
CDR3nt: TGTGCCAGTAGTATAACCAGGGGTTCGTACGAGCAGTACTTC

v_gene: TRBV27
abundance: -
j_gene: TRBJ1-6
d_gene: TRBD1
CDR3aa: CASSLSNRGAANSPLHF
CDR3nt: TGTGCCAGCAGTTTATCTAACAGGGGGGCCGCAAATTCACCCCTCCACTTT

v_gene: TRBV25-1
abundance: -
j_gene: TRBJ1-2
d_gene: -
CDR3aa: CASTDSNYGYTF
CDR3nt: TGTGCCAGCACAGACAGCAACTATGGCTACACCTTC

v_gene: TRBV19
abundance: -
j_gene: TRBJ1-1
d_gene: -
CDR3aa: CASSRSQGRVNTEAFF
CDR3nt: TGTGCCAGTAGTAGGTCCCAGGGCAGGGTGAACACTGAAGCTTTCTTT

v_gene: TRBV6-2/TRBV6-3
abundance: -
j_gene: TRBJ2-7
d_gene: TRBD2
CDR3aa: CASSIKREGEQYF
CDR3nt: TGTGCCAGCAGCATCAAGCGGGAGGGGGAGCAGTACTTC

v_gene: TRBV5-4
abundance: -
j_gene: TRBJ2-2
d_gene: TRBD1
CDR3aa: CASSPGQGMAGELFF
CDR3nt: TGTGCCAGCAGCCCTGGACAGGGTATGGCCGGGGAGCTGTTTTTT

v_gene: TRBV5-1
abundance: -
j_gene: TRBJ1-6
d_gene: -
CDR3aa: CASGEPNSPLHF
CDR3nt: TGCGCCAGCGGAGAGCCCAATTCACCCCTCCACTTT

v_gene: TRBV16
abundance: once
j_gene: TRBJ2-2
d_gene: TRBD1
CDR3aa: CASSLKGGSGELFF
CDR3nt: TGTGCCAGCAGCCTAAAAGGGGGCTCCGGGGAGCTGTTTTTT

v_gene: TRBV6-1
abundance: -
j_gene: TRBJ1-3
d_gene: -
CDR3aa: CASSEFAGNTIYF
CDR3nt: TGTGCCAGCAGTGAATTCGCTGGAAACACCATATATTTT

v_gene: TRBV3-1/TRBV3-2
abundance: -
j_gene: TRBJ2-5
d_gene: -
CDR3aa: CASSQGGPDSETQYF
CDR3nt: TGTGCCAGCAGCCAGGGGGGGCCCGACTCTGAGACCCAGTACTTC

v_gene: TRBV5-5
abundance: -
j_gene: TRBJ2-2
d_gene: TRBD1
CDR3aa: CASSGTGDTGELFF
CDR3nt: TGTGCCAGCAGCGGGACAGGGGACACCGGGGAGCTGTTTTTT

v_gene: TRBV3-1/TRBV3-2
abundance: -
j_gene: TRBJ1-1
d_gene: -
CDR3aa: CASSPTGSQAFF
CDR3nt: TGTGCCAGCAGCCCCACGGGGTCCCAGGCTTTCTTT

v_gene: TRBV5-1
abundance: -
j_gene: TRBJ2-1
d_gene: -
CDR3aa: CASSLDSSPNVYNEQFF
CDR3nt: TGCGCCAGCAGCTTAGATAGCAGCCCCAACGTTTACAATGAGCAGTTCTTC

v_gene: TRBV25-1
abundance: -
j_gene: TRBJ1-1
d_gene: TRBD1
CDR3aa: CASSEPGQANTEAFF
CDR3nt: TGTGCCAGCAGTGAACCCGGACAGGCTAACACTGAAGCTTTCTTT

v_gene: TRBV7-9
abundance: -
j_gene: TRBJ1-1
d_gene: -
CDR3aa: CASSLGTLAEAFF
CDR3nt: TGTGCCAGCAGCTTGGGGACTTTGGCTGAAGCTTTCTTT

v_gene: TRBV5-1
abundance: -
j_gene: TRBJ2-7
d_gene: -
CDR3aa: CASTASLSRTYEQYF
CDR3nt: TGCGCCAGCACTGCCTCATTAAGCCGAACCTACGAGCAGTACTTC

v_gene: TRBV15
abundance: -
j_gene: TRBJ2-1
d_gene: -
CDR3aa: CATQGAGQYNEQFF
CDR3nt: TGTGCCACCCAGGGCGCGGGGCAGTACAATGAGCAGTTCTTC

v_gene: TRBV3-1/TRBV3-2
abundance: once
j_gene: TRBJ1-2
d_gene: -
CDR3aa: CASSQALGGYGYTF
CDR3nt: TGTGCCAGCAGCCAAGCTCTTGGCGGCTATGGCTACACCTTC

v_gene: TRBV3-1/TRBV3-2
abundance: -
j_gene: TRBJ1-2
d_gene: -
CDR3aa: CASSPDPAGYGYTF
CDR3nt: TGTGCCAGCAGCCCAGACCCGGCCGGGTATGGCTACACCTTC

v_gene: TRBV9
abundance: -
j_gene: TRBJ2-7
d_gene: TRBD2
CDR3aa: CASSPGLAGYEQYF
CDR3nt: TGTGCCAGCAGCCCAGGACTAGCGGGGTACGAGCAGTACTTC